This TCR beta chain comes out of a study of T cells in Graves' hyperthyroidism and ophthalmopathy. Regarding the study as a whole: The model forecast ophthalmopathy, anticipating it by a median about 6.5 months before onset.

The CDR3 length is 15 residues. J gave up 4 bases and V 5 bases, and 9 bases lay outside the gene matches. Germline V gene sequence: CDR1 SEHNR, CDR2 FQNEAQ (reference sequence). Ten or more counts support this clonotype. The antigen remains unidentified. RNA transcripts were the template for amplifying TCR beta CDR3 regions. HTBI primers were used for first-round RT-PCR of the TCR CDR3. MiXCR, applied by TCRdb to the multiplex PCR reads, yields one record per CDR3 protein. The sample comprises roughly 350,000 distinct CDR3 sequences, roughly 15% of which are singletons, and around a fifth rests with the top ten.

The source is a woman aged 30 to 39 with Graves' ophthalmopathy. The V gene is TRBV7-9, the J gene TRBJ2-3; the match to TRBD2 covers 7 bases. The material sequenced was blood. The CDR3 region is CASSSGDANADTQYF. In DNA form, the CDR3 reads TGTGCCAGCAGCAGCGGGGATGCGAACGCAGATACGCAGTATTTT. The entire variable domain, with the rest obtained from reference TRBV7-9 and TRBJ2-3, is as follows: DTGVSQNPRHKITKRGQNVTFRCDPISEHNRLYWYRQTLGQGPEFLTYFQNEAQLEKSRLLSDRFSAERPKGSFSTLEIQRTEQGDSAMYLCASSSGDANADTQYFGPGTRLTVL.